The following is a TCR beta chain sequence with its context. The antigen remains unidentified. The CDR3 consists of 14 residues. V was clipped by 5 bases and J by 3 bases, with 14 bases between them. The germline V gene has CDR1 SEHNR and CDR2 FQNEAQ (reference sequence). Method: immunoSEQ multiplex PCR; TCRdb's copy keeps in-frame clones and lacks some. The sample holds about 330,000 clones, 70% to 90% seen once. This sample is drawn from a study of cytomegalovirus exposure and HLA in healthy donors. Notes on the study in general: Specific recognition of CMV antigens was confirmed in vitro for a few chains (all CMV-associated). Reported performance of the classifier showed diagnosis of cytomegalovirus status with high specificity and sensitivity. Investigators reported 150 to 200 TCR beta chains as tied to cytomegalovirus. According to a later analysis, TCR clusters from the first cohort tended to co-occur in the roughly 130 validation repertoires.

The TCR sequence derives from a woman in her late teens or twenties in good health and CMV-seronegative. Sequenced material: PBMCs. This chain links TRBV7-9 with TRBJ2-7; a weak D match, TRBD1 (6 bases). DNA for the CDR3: TGTGCCAGCAGCGCGCCCTCCAGGGGCTACGAGCAGTACTTC. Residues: CASSAPSRGYEQYF.